This passage covers 17 T cell receptor beta chains from one sample sequenced in a study of beta chain features in type 1 diabetes. General study points: All four CD4+ subsets from Type 1 diabetes patients carried moderately but significantly shorter TCRB CDR3s.

All of the isolated RNA was reverse transcribed, so expressed TCRB transcripts were sequenced. Data came from immunoSEQ multiplex PCR; TCRdb stores just in-frame clones and leaves some out. The sample consists of 600,000 to 750,000 clones, over 10% of them appearing once. The antigens these receptors bind are not known. Sequencing was done on a sample of naive CD4+ T cells from blood. The receptors shown here come from a man aged 25 to 45 with type 1 diabetes.

This rearrangement joins TRBV7-8 to TRBJ2-1, with D possibly TRBD1 on 6 matching bases. The CDR3 has 15 residues. The ends were cut back, 1 base at V and 0 bases at J, with 7 bases in the middle. Germline CDR1 SGHVS, CDR2 FQNEAQ. The CDR3: CASSLVGGSYNEQFF. The DNA for the CDR3 is TGTGCCAGCAGCTTAGTAGGGGGCTCCTACAATGAGCAGTTCTTC.

V usage is TRBV9 and J usage is TRBJ2-3; 7 bases fit TRBD1. Trimming removed 5 bases from V and 0 bases from J; junction bases left unmatched: 9. In germline, CDR1 is SGDLS, CDR2 YYNGEE. The CDR3 extends over 16 amino acids. DNA of the CDR3: TGTGCCAGCAGTCAGGGACAGTCCATTAGCACAGATACGCAGTATTTT. This codes for CASSQGQSISTDTQYF. The variable domain in full, with the rest retrieved from reference TRBV9 and TRBJ2-3, is DSGVTQTPKHLITATGQRVTLRCSPRSGDLSVYWYQQSLDQGLQFLIQYYNGEERAKGNILERFSAQQFPDLHSELNLSSLELGDSALYFCASSQGQSISTDTQYFGPGTRLTVL.

The rearrangement uses TRBV5-4 and TRBJ1-3; no clear D. The V and J ends lost 1 base and 2 bases respectively, with 7 bases between them. The CDR3 runs 14 residues. Germline V gives CDR1 SGHNT, CDR2 YYREEE (reference sequence). The CDR3 protein is CASSLRGTGNTIYF. DNA for the CDR3: TGTGCCAGCAGCTTGAGAGGGACTGGAAACACCATATATTTT. Full variable domain (rest looked up from reference TRBV5-4 and TRBJ1-3): ETGVTQSPTHLIKTRGQQVTLRCSSQSGHNTVSWYQQALGQGPQFIFQYYREEENGRGNFPPRFSGLQFPNYSSELNVNALELDDSALYLCASSLRGTGNTIYFGEGSWLTVV.

The rearrangement links TRBV7-8 to TRBJ1-1; D unclear. Germline assignment: CDR1 SGHVS and CDR2 FQNEAQ. V lost 5 bases and J lost 3, with 13 bases in between. CDR3 length equals 14 residues. The CDR3 DNA is TGTGCCAGCAGCCTTGGCAGTTATGACACTGAAGCTTTCTTT. Amino acids: CASSLGSYDTEAFF.

This rearrangement joins TRBV5-4 to TRBJ2-1; TRBD2 might be the D (5 bases). The germline V gene has CDR1 SGHNT and CDR2 YYREEE (reference sequence). This CDR3 is built from 14 residues. V was clipped by 1 base and J by 7 bases, with 12 bases between them. The DNA for the CDR3 is TGTGCCAGCAGCTTGTTGCCAACGGGGAATGAGCAGTTCTTC. Encoded protein: CASSLLPTGNEQFF.

The chain uses TRBV4-3 and TRBJ2-1; D ambiguous. Germline V lookup: CDR1 LGHNA, CDR2 YSLEER. The CDR3 has 15 residues. The V end lost 4 bases, the J end lost 7 bases, and 17 bases lay between the germline ends. The CDR3 is CASSLTFTSGNEQFF. The CDR3 bases are TGCGCCAGCAGCCTAACCTTTACAAGTGGGAATGAGCAGTTCTTC.

This clone showed up just a few times. The CDR3 protein is CASSLFESGNTIYF. The CDR3 DNA reads as TGTGCCAGCAGCTTGTTTGAGAGCGGAAACACCATATATTTT. The rearrangement uses TRBV5-6 and TRBJ1-3; no clear D gene. The germline V gene has CDR1 SGHDT and CDR2 YYEEEE. The CDR3 loop spans 14 amino acids. V shed 1 base and J shed 4 bases, with 9 bases lying between them.

Only a few counts were recorded for this clone. Within the sample, other DNA sequences also encode this same CDR3. The V gene is TRBV2, the J gene TRBJ2-7; D uncertain. The germline V and J ends were trimmed by 6 bases and 4 bases, with 4 bases remaining between them. The CDR3 loop spans 10 amino acids. Germline V lookup: CDR1 SNHLY, CDR2 FYNNEI. CDR3 nucleotides: TGTGCCAGCAGGACATACGAGCAGTACTTC. Protein product: CASRTYEQYF.

The chain is built from TRBV18 and TRBJ1-5; D is ambiguous. The CDR3 length is 15 residues. The ends were cut back, 6 bases at V and 2 bases at J, with 14 bases in the middle. The V gene's germline CDR1 is KGHSH and CDR2 LQKENI. CDR3 DNA sequence: TGTGCCAGCTCTCTTCAGCAAGGCGGCAATCAGCCCCAGCATTTT. It yields the protein CASSLQQGGNQPQHF.

The chain uses TRBV21-1 and TRBJ1-5; the D call TRBD1 from the table was never checked on the DNA. TRBV21-1 represents a pseudogene. The CDR3 extends over 16 amino acids. This CDR3 is CASSKARGLCNQPQHF. The CDR3 DNA reads TGTGCCAGCAGCAAGGCAAGGGGGTTGTGCAATCAGCCCCAGCATTTT.

The sample holds a few counts of this clone. The chain recombines TRBV7-9 with TRBJ1-2; D not resolved. V was shortened by 2 bases and J by 0 bases, with 10 bases between the two germline ends. This CDR3 is 15 amino acids long. Germline V gives CDR1 SEHNR, CDR2 FQNEAQ (reference sequence). The CDR3 nucleotides read TGTGCCAGCAGCTTAACGGCAGCTACTAACTATGGCTACACCTTC. This encodes CASSLTAATNYGYTF.

The chain joins TRBV7-9 to TRBJ2-5; 12 nucleotides match TRBD2. The CDR3 has 16 amino acids. V was pared by 3 bases and J by 2 bases, with 4 bases of the junction left unmatched. CDR1 and CDR2 from the germline V gene are SEHNR and FQNEAQ (reference sequence). Here the CDR3 reads CASSLTSGGEQETQYF. CDR3 coding DNA: TGTGCCAGCAGCTTGACTAGCGGGGGCGAACAAGAGACCCAGTACTTC.

The genes are TRBV20-1 and TRBJ1-2, with D hard to call. The CDR3 runs to 10 residues. Germline lookup yields CDR1 DFQATT and CDR2 SNEGSKA (reference sequence). Trimming pared 5 bases from V and 5 bases from J, leaving 6 bases between. The CDR3 DNA sequence: TGCAGTGCTCGACGGTATGGCTACACCTTC. This gives the protein CSARRYGYTF.

Remarks on this clone: This same CDR3 is encoded by further DNA sequences in the sample. The J gene is TRBJ1-2, the V gene TRBV30; D is undetermined. Deletions cut 2 bases from V and 2 bases from J, with 6 bases between. Germline values: CDR1 GTSNPN, CDR2 SVGIG (reference sequence). The CDR3 covers 12 residues. The chain's CDR3 is CAWSPGNYGYTF. The DNA of the CDR3 is TGTGCCTGGAGTCCTGGGAACTATGGCTACACCTTC.

This clone showed up just a few times. J is TRBJ2-1 and V is TRBV6-5; possible D gene TRBD2, 5 bases. CDR3 length: 15 amino acids. Germline V lookup: CDR1 MNHEY, CDR2 SVGAGI. V lost 6 bases, J lost 2 bases, and 14 bases lay in between. The CDR3 loop reads CASRSEGSAYNEQFF. CDR3 nucleotides: TGTGCCAGCAGATCCGAGGGTTCGGCCTACAATGAGCAGTTCTTC.

This clone was detected a few times. The chain carries TRBV4-3 and TRBJ1-1; D is unresolved. V shed 0 bases and J shed 1 base, with 6 bases lying between them. The CDR3 length is 14 residues. Germline V gene data show CDR1 as LGHNA and CDR2 as YSLEER. CDR3 nucleotides: TGCGCCAGCAGCCAAGATTTCTCGAACACTGAAGCTTTCTTT. It encodes CASSQDFSNTEAFF.

This clone was seen more than once but under ten times. V is TRBV7-9 and J is TRBJ2-5, with TRBD2 identical over 9 bases. J lost 4 bases, V lost 1 base, and 4 bases had no gene match. The CDR3 spans 15 residues. Per the germline V gene, CDR1 is SEHNR and CDR2 is FQNEAQ (reference sequence). This chain's CDR3 is CASSLVLAGLETQYF. CDR3 bases: TGTGCCAGCAGCTTAGTCCTAGCGGGGCTAGAGACCCAGTACTTC. Full variable domain (outside the CDR3, taken from reference TRBV7-9 and TRBJ2-5): DTGVSQNPRHKITKRGQNVTFRCDPISEHNRLYWYRQTLGQGPEFLTYFQNEAQLEKSRLLSDRFSAERPKGSFSTLEIQRTEQGDSAMYLCASSLVLAGLETQYFGPGTRLLVL.